Below are 16 T cell receptor beta chains sequenced from a single sample in a study of T cell responses to AZD1222 COVID-19 vaccine (dated by TCRdb to the early 2020s). Libraries came from the immunoSEQ multiplex PCR assay. What TCRdb holds here is the immuneACCESS table cut down to in-frame rearrangements. Part of the clones is not present; checked against another copy, under half of the missing clones reflect an unresolved V gene, and the others are unexplained. The sample table holds about 130,000 clones, of which nearly 95% were seen once. The biggest ten clones account for roughly 0.87% of the sample. Explained via the paper, the time point label denotes: baseline before first vaccination. The sequenced sample was peripheral blood, obtained on day 0 of AZD1222 vaccination. These receptors were obtained from an adult in good health.

This rearrangement joins TRBV30 to TRBJ1-1, with D possibly TRBD1 on 5 matching bases. Trimming took off 3 bases at V and 3 bases at J, with 14 bases between the two ends. In germline, CDR1 is GTSNPN, CDR2 SVGIG (reference sequence). CDR3 length equals 14 residues. The CDR3 DNA is TGTGCCTGGAGGCGCCCCGGGGCGGACACTGAAGCTTTCTTT. Amino acids: CAWRRPGADTEAFF.

The chain combines TRBV10-2 with TRBJ1-1, with a tentative D call TRBD1 (5 bases). Per the germline V gene, CDR1 is WSHSY and CDR2 is SAAADI. Trimming took 4 bases from V and 4 from J, leaving 10 bases between them. This CDR3 contains 13 residues. CDR3 residues: CASSGGTSTEAFF. The CDR3 DNA sequence: TGCGCCAGCAGTGGGGGGACTAGCACTGAAGCTTTCTTT.

The gene calls are TRBV9 and TRBJ2-7; 8 bases are shared with TRBD2. CDR3 length: 16 residues. Per the germline V gene, CDR1 is SGDLS and CDR2 is YYNGEE. With 2 bases clipped from V and 7 bases from J, the junction kept 14 bases outside the gene matches. The CDR3 reads CASSVFHGTRLEEQYF. CDR3 sequence (DNA): TGTGCCAGCAGCGTCTTCCACGGGACTAGACTGGAAGAGCAGTACTTC.

The chain joins TRBV30 to TRBJ1-5, with D possibly being TRBD1 (6 bases). The ends were cut back, 5 bases at V and 2 bases at J, with 10 bases in the middle. The CDR3 length is 13 residues. Germline V CDR1 and CDR2: GTSNPN, SVGIG (reference sequence). The CDR3 DNA follows: TGTGCCTGGGGGGGGGCCCGCAATCAGCCCCAGCATTTT. Translating it yields CAWGGARNQPQHF.

The V call is TRBV5-1, the J call TRBJ2-1, with D tentatively TRBD1 or TRBD2 (5 bases each). V lost 1 base and J lost 6, with 20 bases in between. CDR1 SGHRS and CDR2 YFSETQ come from the germline V gene. CDR3 length: 17 amino acids. DNA for the CDR3: TGCGCCAGCAGCTTGCGGGGCCAGGACTTCCAGCCCAATGAGCAGTTCTTC. Amino acids: CASSLRGQDFQPNEQFF. Filled out from reference TRBV5-1 and TRBJ2-1, the complete variable domain reads KAGVTQTPRYLIKTRGQQVTLSCSPISGHRSVSWYQQTPGQGLQFLFEYFSETQRNKGNFPGRFSGRQFSNSRSEMNVSTLELGDSALYLCASSLRGQDFQPNEQFFGPGTRLTVL.

The chain carries TRBV5-4 and TRBJ1-2; 8 bases match TRBD1. CDR3 length: 13 amino acids. Germline CDR1 reads SGHNT; CDR2 reads YYREEE (reference sequence). The junction had 1 base not matched to a gene; V was cut back by 2 bases and J by 4 bases. This CDR3 is CASSFDRGYGYTF. CDR3 DNA: TGTGCCAGCAGCTTTGACAGGGGCTATGGCTACACCTTC.

As regards this clone: With a much larger clone just one base away, this may be a read error. The chain uses TRBV20-1 and TRBJ1-1; D not certain. The CDR3 is made up of 12 amino acids. Looked up from germline, CDR1 is DFQATT and CDR2 is SNEGSKA (reference sequence). V dropped 3 bases and J dropped 3 bases, with 8 bases sitting between them. The CDR3 sequence: CSASRADTEAFF. The DNA of the CDR3 is TGCAGTGCTAGTCGGGCGGACACTGAAGCTTTCTTT.

The chain is built from TRBV29-1 and TRBJ1-2, with 9 bases that match TRBD1. Germline lookup yields CDR1 SQVTM and CDR2 ANQGSEA. The V segment lost 5 bases and the J segment 7 bases; nucleotides outside the gene matches: 5. This CDR3 is 12 amino acids long. The CDR3, as DNA: TGCAGCGTTCAACAGGGGGCCAGTGGCTACACCTTC. This encodes CSVQQGASGYTF.

The CDR3 protein is CASSIGGASGVVYNEQFF. In DNA form, the CDR3 reads TGTGCCAGTAGTATAGGGGGGGCTAGCGGGGTAGTCTACAATGAGCAGTTCTTC. The chain links TRBV19 to TRBJ2-1, with 9 bases that match TRBD2. The germline CDR1 and CDR2 sequences are LNHDA and SQIVND (reference sequence). This CDR3 is 18 amino acids long. The V segment lost 1 base and the J segment 3 bases; nucleotides outside the gene matches: 10.

The gene calls are TRBV5-1 and TRBJ2-7; 7 nucleotides align to TRBD1. The CDR3 is made up of 14 amino acids. V lost 3 bases, J lost 6 bases, and 9 bases stayed unmatched. Germline loops: CDR1 SGHRS, CDR2 YFSETQ. The CDR3: CASSSGRQGGEQYF. The DNA of the CDR3 is TGCGCCAGCAGCTCGGGGCGACAGGGCGGCGAGCAGTACTTC.

This chain joins TRBV4-1 and TRBJ1-2, with D maybe TRBD1 (6 bases). V lost 4 bases to trimming and J lost 7 bases, with 16 bases between them. The germline gives CDR1 MGHRA, CDR2 YSYEKL. CDR3 length: 14 residues. The CDR3 DNA follows: TGCGCCAGCAGCCTCGGGGGGGGGCGGAGTGGCTACACCTTC. Translation: CASSLGGGRSGYTF.

The chain joins TRBV5-4 to TRBJ2-5; 8 bases are a match to TRBD2. CDR1 and CDR2 from the germline V gene are SGHNT and YYREEE (reference sequence). The CDR3 has 14 residues. V was pared by 4 bases and J by 4 bases, with 6 bases of the junction left unmatched. The CDR3 DNA reads TGTGCCAGCAGCGAGGGGGGGACTAGAGAGACCCAGTACTTC. It yields the protein CASSEGGTRETQYF.

The rearrangement uses TRBV6-5 and TRBJ1-5, with 7 bases aligning to TRBD1. Germline V CDR1 and CDR2: MNHEY, SVGAGI. J gave up 1 base and V 6 bases, and 6 bases lay outside the gene matches. This CDR3 has 15 residues. CDR3 DNA: TGTGCCAGCAGACTGGACAGGTTCAGCAATCAGCCCCAGCATTTT. It translates to CASRLDRFSNQPQHF.

The rearrangement links TRBV4-2 to TRBJ2-2; 10 nucleotides match TRBD1. This CDR3 has 19 residues. V dropped 0 bases and J dropped 7; count of bases not matched to a gene: 14. Germline CDR1 reads LGHNA; CDR2 reads YNFKEQ. The CDR3 reads CASSQDRVGQGTEHGELFF. The CDR3 DNA sequence: TGTGCCAGCAGCCAAGATAGGGTGGGACAGGGGACGGAACACGGGGAGCTGTTTTTT.

The CDR3 spells CASSLQPGQGWNEQFF. Written as DNA, the CDR3 is TGTGCCAGCAGCTTACAGCCGGGACAGGGCTGGAATGAGCAGTTCTTC. The V and J genes are TRBV7-8 and TRBJ2-1; 9 bases agree with TRBD1. Germline assignment: CDR1 SGHVS and CDR2 FQNEAQ. This CDR3 region has 16 residues. With 2 bases clipped from V and 7 bases from J, the junction kept 9 bases outside the gene matches.

Here the CDR3 DNA reads TGTGCCAGTAGTATGACAGGGCTCAGCAATCAGCCCCAGCATTTT. This translates into CASSMTGLSNQPQHF. The chain combines TRBV19 with TRBJ1-5; TRBD1 aligns across 7 bases. V lost 3 bases, J lost 1 base, and 3 bases stayed unmatched. The germline V gene encodes CDR1 LNHDA and CDR2 SQIVND (reference sequence). This CDR3 has 15 residues.